This T cell receptor (beta chain) was recorded in a study of technical replicates of blood from a handful of donors. The CDR3 is 13 amino acids. Germline CDR1 reads MDHEN; CDR2 reads SYDVKM. Trimming at V came to 3 bases and at J to 5 bases, leaving 3 bases not matched to a gene. Assay used: immunoSEQ multiplex PCR; TCRdb lists only in-frame clones, some missing. The table shows around 84,000 clones, with around nine tenths occurring only once. The clonotype was recovered from a human donor in good health. The chain is built from TRBV28 and TRBJ2-7; 8 nucleotides agree with TRBD2. The sample comprised T cells isolated from PBMCs. The CDR3 is CASSFRGGDEQYF. CDR3 sequence (DNA): TGTGCCAGCAGTTTCCGGGGGGGCGACGAGCAGTACTTC.